The clone carrying this T cell receptor (beta chain) was seen only a few times. Antigen specificity is unknown. These data come from a study of T cell repertoires in cytomegalovirus infection. The overall study: Well-studied HLA-B-restricted epitopes and recently identified HLA-C-restricted epitopes of CMV were both used in the study. Both CMV infection and a matching HLA type were indicated by public TCR beta signatures. Study-wide results and caveats: Summed frequency of shared TCR beta families picked out CMV carriers who also had the relevant HLA. HLA-C-restricted TCR beta clonotypes specific for CMV led the ex vivo response.

One entry per CDR3 protein, called by TCRdb with MiXCR from the reads. The repertoire holds hundreds of thousands of distinct CDR3 sequences, with roughly 30% as singletons. The CDR3 spans 11 residues. CDR1 is SEHNR, CDR2 FQNEAQ, per germline (reference sequence). V lost 8 bases, J lost 11 bases, and 12 bases lay in between. The chain uses TRBV7-9 and TRBJ1-4; tentatively, D is TRBD1 (5 bases). The material sequenced was cultured CD8+ T cells from PBMCs, taken from culture after CMV antigen stimulation. The TCR originated in a human donor in good health (CMV status not recorded). Some clones in this sample may be carry-over from other donors' samples. The DNA of the CDR3 is TGTGCCAGCCTCGGGACCGAGAAACTGTTTTTT. Its translation is CASLGTEKLFF. The whole variable domain, filled in from reference TRBV7-9 and TRBJ1-4, reads DTGVSQNPRHKITKRGQNVTFRCDPISEHNRLYWYRQTLGQGPEFLTYFQNEAQLEKSRLLSDRFSAERPKGSFSTLEIQRTEQGDSAMYLCASLGTEKLFFGSGTQLSVL.